The 28 T cell receptor beta chains below come from one sample, sequenced in a study of blood T cells in healthy people across ages. With a J-beta primer mix and a sample-barcoded 5' primer, a second PCR ran about 6 to 11 cycles. MiXCR was run by TCRdb on the 5' RACE reads, yielding one entry per CDR3 protein. The sample lists 600,000 to 1,000,000 distinct CDR3 sequences, just under 25% occurring once. These sequences were also reported in another study, on T cells of mothers and their children.

Sequenced: blood. All receptors come from a boy younger than 18 in good health.

This clonotype was found a few times. The chain combines TRBV7-2 with TRBJ2-5, with D hard to call. CDR1 is SGHTA, CDR2 FQGNSA, per germline. Trimming pared 1 base from V and 4 bases from J, leaving 10 bases between. The CDR3 has 14 amino acids. CDR3 protein: CASSLGEARETQYF. The DNA of the CDR3 is TGTGCCAGCAGCTTAGGGGAAGCACGAGAGACCCAGTACTTC.

In regard to this clonotype: The final CDR3 position lacks the conserved phenylalanine or tryptophan, pointing to a likely read error. This chain links TRBV25-1 with TRBJ2-5; 7 bases match TRBD1. Losses at the gene ends were 3 bases for V and 5 bases for J; bases not matched to a gene: 6. This CDR3 contains 14 residues. The germline CDR1 and CDR2 sequences are MGHDK and SYGVNS. Here the CDR3 reads CASSDLTGAETQYL. DNA of the CDR3: TGTGCCAGCAGTGACCTCACAGGGGCGGAGACCCAGTACCTC.

The chain uses TRBV21-1 and TRBJ1-4. TRBV21-1 is classified as a pseudogene. CDR3 size: 15 residues. The CDR3 coding sequence is TGTGCCAGCAAGGTCGGGGACAGCGGTAATGAAAAACTGTTTTTT. It yields the protein CASKVGDSGNEKLFF.

The chain couples TRBV9 to TRBJ2-2; 11 bases match TRBD2. In germline, CDR1 is SGDLS, CDR2 YYNGEE. The CDR3 runs to 15 residues. Trimming removed 2 bases from V and 6 bases from J; junction bases left unmatched: 3. CDR3 protein: CASSVSGGASGELFF. CDR3 nucleotides: TGTGCCAGCAGCGTTAGCGGGGGGGCCTCCGGGGAGCTGTTTTTT.

The V gene is TRBV2, the J gene TRBJ2-3, with no clear D. The germline gives CDR1 SNHLY, CDR2 FYNNEI. CDR3 length equals 12 residues. V was cut by 2 bases and J by 6 bases, with 6 bases left in between. The CDR3 nucleotides read TGTGCCAGCAGTGAATACGAGGATACGCAGTATTTT. It is translated as CASSEYEDTQYF.

The sample holds a few counts of this clonotype. J is TRBJ2-5 and V is TRBV4-1, with unresolved D. The J call is doubtful: the DNA matches TRBJ2-7 better. Germline CDR1 and CDR2: MGHRA and YSYEKL. The CDR3 length is 12 residues. The CDR3 DNA reads TGCGCCAGCCGTTCCTGGGACTACGAGCAGTACTTC. The encoded protein is CASRSWDYEQYF.

This clonotype was seen a handful of times. J is TRBJ2-3 and V is TRBV11-2; 9 nucleotides line up with TRBD1. CDR1 and CDR2 from the germline V gene are SGHAT and FQNNGV. Trimming at V came to 3 bases and at J to 0 bases, leaving 4 bases not matched to a gene. The CDR3 spans 16 residues. The CDR3 nucleotides are TGTGCCAGCAGCTTGGGACAGGGATATAGCACAGATACGCAGTATTTT. Residues: CASSLGQGYSTDTQYF.

This clonotype was seen only a few times. The chain carries TRBV6-2 or TRBV6-3 and TRBJ2-7; D is possibly TRBD2 (6 bases). Trimming pared 0 bases from V and 2 bases from J, leaving 20 bases between. Germline V CDR1 and CDR2: MNHEY, SVGEGT. There are 18 residues in the CDR3. CDR3 residues: CASSYSSRLALNTYEQYF. CDR3 in DNA: TGTGCCAGCAGTTACTCTTCGAGGCTAGCGTTAAACACCTACGAGCAGTACTTC.

This chain connects TRBV20-1 to TRBJ2-5, with TRBD1 matching over 10 bases. The J segment lost 5 bases and the V segment lost 5 bases, leaving 8 bases of the junction unmatched. The CDR3 length is 14 residues. Germline V gene data show CDR1 as DFQATT and CDR2 as SNEGSKA (reference sequence). The CDR3 loop reads CSAPDRGRRETQYF. The CDR3 DNA follows: TGCAGTGCTCCCGACAGGGGGCGAAGGGAGACCCAGTACTTC.

In its sample, this clonotype was seen a few times. This chain joins TRBV6-2 or TRBV6-3 and TRBJ1-5; D uncertain. From germline, CDR1 is MNHEY and CDR2 SVGEGT. The ends were cut back, 7 bases at V and 6 bases at J, with 7 bases in the middle. CDR3 length: 11 amino acids. The CDR3 region is CASMGCQPQHF. The CDR3 DNA follows: TGTGCCAGCATGGGGTGTCAGCCCCAGCATTTT.

The rearrangement joins TRBV20-1 to TRBJ2-3, with 7 bases fitting TRBD2. Germline lookup yields CDR1 DFQATT and CDR2 SNEGSKA (reference sequence). The CDR3 has 11 residues. CDR3 nucleotides: TGCACCGCGGGAGGCACAGATACGCAGTATTTT. This gives the protein CTAGGTDTQYF.

J is TRBJ2-5 and V is TRBV9; 7 bases are a match to TRBD2. There are 14 residues in the CDR3. CDR1 SGDLS and CDR2 YYNGEE come from the germline V gene. The ends lost 4 bases at V and 0 bases at J; junction bases unmatched: 3. The CDR3 protein is CASSWRGNQETQYF. For the CDR3, the DNA is TGTGCCAGCAGCTGGCGGGGGAACCAAGAGACCCAGTACTTC.

The gene calls are TRBV6-5 and TRBJ1-2, with D unresolved. The CDR3 spans 11 residues. Per germline, CDR1 MNHEY and CDR2 SVGAGI. The V end was cut by 2 bases, the J end by 8 bases, with 6 bases between. CDR3 coding DNA: TGTGCCAGCAGTTACCTCGGGGGCTACACCTTC. Protein sequence: CASSYLGGYTF.

The J gene is TRBJ2-5, the V gene TRBV12-3 or TRBV12-4; 7 bases fit TRBD1. The V and J ends lost 6 bases and 4 bases, in that order; junction bases with no gene match: 5. The CDR3 spans 13 residues. Here the CDR3 reads CASSSQGIETQYF. In nucleotides, the CDR3 is TGTGCCAGCAGCTCACAGGGGATAGAGACCCAGTACTTC.

Regarding this clonotype: Here the CDR3 omits its conserved ending phenylalanine or tryptophan, so a read error is the likely source. The chain employs TRBV6-1 and TRBJ1-1; 8 bases are shared with TRBD1. CDR1 is MNHNS and CDR2 is SASEGT in the germline V gene. This CDR3 has 15 residues. V shed 2 bases and J 6 bases; nucleotides not matched to a gene: 8. The CDR3 DNA reads TGTGCCAGCAGTGAACCCGGACAGGGATCTCCTGAAGCTTTCCTT. It yields the protein CASSEPGQGSPEAFL.

This clonotype appeared a few times. V is TRBV4-3 and J is TRBJ1-2; weak D call: TRBD1 (5 bases). The V end lost 0 bases, the J end lost 5 bases, and 7 bases lay between the germline ends. The length of the CDR3 is 13 residues. Germline CDR1 reads LGHNA; CDR2 reads YSLEER. The CDR3 loop reads CASSQDQGYGYTF. In DNA form, the CDR3 reads TGCGCCAGCAGCCAAGATCAGGGATATGGCTACACCTTC.

This chain links TRBV25-1 with TRBJ2-7, with 10 positions matching TRBD1. This CDR3 spans 15 amino acids. CDR1 MGHDK and CDR2 SYGVNS come from the germline V gene. After removal of 4 bases from V and 7 bases from J, the junction contained 10 bases not matched to a gene. The CDR3: CASSGHGTGDREQYF. The CDR3 DNA reads as TGTGCCAGCAGTGGGCACGGGACAGGGGACAGGGAGCAGTACTTC.

The chain joins TRBV12-3 or TRBV12-4 to TRBJ2-1; a possible D gene is TRBD1 (6 bases). CDR3 size: 13 residues. V lost 3 bases and J 7 bases, leaving 10 bases between the germline ends. CDR3 amino acids: CASSLGALNEQFF. As DNA, the CDR3 is TGTGCCAGCAGTTTGGGGGCGTTGAATGAGCAGTTCTTC.

The chain is built from TRBV12-3 or TRBV12-4 and TRBJ2-4, with 12 nucleotides matching TRBD1. This CDR3 is built from 14 residues. V lost 5 bases, J lost 9 bases, and 5 bases stayed unmatched. Written as DNA, the CDR3 is TGTGCCAGCAGTCGGGGACAGGGGGCACGCATTCAGTACTTC. Its translation is CASSRGQGARIQYF.

The table lists this clonotype with a count of one. The chain combines TRBV3-1 with TRBJ2-5, with D possibly called TRBD1 or TRBD2 (5 bases each). The J call may be in error: the DNA end matches TRBJ2-7 better. Per the germline V gene, CDR1 is LGHDT and CDR2 is YNNKEL (reference sequence). The CDR3 is 15 residues long. CDR3 protein: CASSQGGTWWDEQYF. CDR3 DNA: TGTGCCAGCAGCCAAGGAGGGACCTGGTGGGACGAGCAGTACTTC.

This clonotype has only a few counts. The chain combines TRBV7-2 with TRBJ1-5, with D possibly TRBD1 on 5 matching bases. CDR3 length: 15 residues. Per the germline V gene, CDR1 is SGHTA and CDR2 is FQGNSA. V lost 2 bases and J lost 4, with 12 bases in between. CDR3 sequence: CASSLWGNQNQPQHF. In DNA form, the CDR3 reads TGTGCCAGCAGCTTATGGGGCAACCAAAATCAGCCCCAGCATTTT.

This clonotype was seen repeatedly, ten times or more. The CDR3 region has the DNA TGTGCCAGCAGTCCCCCCTCTGGGGCCAACGTCCTGACTTTC. It yields the protein CASSPPSGANVLTF. The rearrangement uses TRBV6-6 and TRBJ2-6; D unresolved. CDR3 size: 14 residues. Germline V lookup: CDR1 MNHNY, CDR2 SVGAGI (reference sequence). V was shortened by 5 bases and J by 0 bases, with 5 bases between the two germline ends.

Only a few counts were recorded for this clonotype. For the CDR3, the DNA is TGCAGCGTTGGGGGCGGGACACTGATTTACGAGCAGTACTTC. Translating it yields CSVGGGTLIYEQYF. The chain joins TRBV29-1 to TRBJ2-5; either TRBD1 or TRBD2 may supply D (6 bases each). The DNA end is more similar to TRBJ2-7, so the J call may be wrong. Germline CDR1 is SQVTM and CDR2 is ANQGSEA. The CDR3 covers 14 residues.

V and J are TRBV6-2 or TRBV6-3 and TRBJ1-5; no firm D call. Per the germline V gene, CDR1 is MNHEY and CDR2 is SVGEGT. The germline V and J ends were trimmed by 2 bases and 5 bases, with 4 bases remaining between them. This CDR3 region has 12 residues. This chain's CDR3 is CASSYRHQPQHF. CDR3 sequence (DNA): TGTGCCAGCAGTTACCGGCATCAGCCCCAGCATTTT.

CDR3: CSSWLAGGSYNEQFF. The CDR3 DNA sequence: TGCAGCTCCTGGCTAGCGGGGGGGTCCTACAATGAGCAGTTCTTC. The chain carries TRBV29-1 and TRBJ2-1; 12 bases line up with TRBD2. Unmatched junction bases numbered 6, after V lost 8 bases and J lost 1 base. The CDR3 covers 15 residues. Looked up from germline, CDR1 is SQVTM and CDR2 is ANQGSEA.

There are a few counts of this clonotype. The chain couples TRBV7-3 to TRBJ2-3, with 9 bases that match TRBD2. The V and J ends lost 5 bases and 5 bases, in that order; junction bases with no gene match: 14. CDR3 length: 17 residues. CDR1 is SGHTA, CDR2 FQGTGA, per germline. As DNA, the CDR3 is TGTGCCAGCAGCCCAGGGGGAGGCGGGAGGGCCCGAGATACGCAGTATTTT. Translation: CASSPGGGGRARDTQYF.

The chain couples TRBV12-3 or TRBV12-4 to TRBJ2-7; D may be TRBD1 (7 bases). The CDR3 is made up of 13 amino acids. With 6 bases removed from V and 6 bases from J, the gap between germline ends came to 15 bases. CDR3: CASRGLSGGEQYF. The CDR3 coding sequence is TGTGCCAGCAGGGGACTCTCAGGGGGCGAGCAGTACTTC.

The chain couples TRBV25-1 to TRBJ2-1, with D perhaps matching TRBD2 (6 bases). The V end was cut by 6 bases, the J end by 3 bases, with 21 bases between. The CDR3 has 17 residues. Germline-derived CDR1 and CDR2 are MGHDK and SYGVNS. CDR3 protein: CASSTHLKAGIYNEQFF. In DNA form, the CDR3 reads TGTGCCAGCAGCACCCATCTTAAGGCGGGAATCTACAATGAGCAGTTCTTC.